This T cell receptor beta chain was captured in a study of blood T cell repertoires in COVID-19. Here immunoSEQ multiplex PCR was the method, and the copy in TCRdb shows in-frame clones only, minus some. The sample includes just under 300,000 clones, 85% to 90% of them seen just once. J lost 4 bases, V lost 8 bases, and 12 bases had no gene match. Germline V gives CDR1 LNHDA, CDR2 SQIVND (reference sequence). The CDR3 contains 16 residues. This rearrangement joins TRBV19 to TRBJ2-2; TRBD2 matches 8 bases. The sequenced sample was peripheral blood. The clonotype originates from a man aged 70 or older with acute or convalescent COVID-19. CDR3 bases: TGTGCCAGTCGACCTCCGGGAGGGTTACTCACCGGGGAGCTGTTTTTT. Residues: CASRPPGGLLTGELFF.